Below, one T cell receptor beta chain is given with its context. This sample was taken from a study of cytomegalovirus exposure and HLA in healthy donors. V was cut by 6 bases and J by 7 bases, with 10 bases left in between. The CDR3 loop spans 13 amino acids. Germline V CDR1 and CDR2: MNHEY, SVGAGI. 60 Vbeta and 13 Jbeta primers were used in PCR. Profiled with immunoSEQ multiplex PCR; TCRdb holds only in-frame clones, not every one. The repertoire holds roughly 130,000 clones, with roughly 80% as singletons. The rearrangement joins TRBV6-5 to TRBJ1-6; D uncertain. The sequencing sample was made of PBMCs. The receptor's source is a man under 40 in good health and CMV-seronegative. The CDR3 bases are TGTGCCAGCAGCTCCCGGAGAAATTCACCCCTCCACTTT. This translates into CASSSRRNSPLHF.